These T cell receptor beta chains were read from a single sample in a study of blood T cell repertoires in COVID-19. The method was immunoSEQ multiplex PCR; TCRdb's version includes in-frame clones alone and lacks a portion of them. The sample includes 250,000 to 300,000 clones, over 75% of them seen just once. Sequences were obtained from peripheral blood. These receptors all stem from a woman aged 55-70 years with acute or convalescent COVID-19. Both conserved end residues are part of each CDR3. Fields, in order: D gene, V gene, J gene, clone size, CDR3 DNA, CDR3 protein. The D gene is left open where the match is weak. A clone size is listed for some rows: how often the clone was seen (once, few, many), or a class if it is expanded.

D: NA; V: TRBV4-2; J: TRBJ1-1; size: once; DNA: TGTGCCAGCAGCCAAGTTTTCAGGGCGGACACTGAAGCTTTCTTT; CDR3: CASSQVFRADTEAFF
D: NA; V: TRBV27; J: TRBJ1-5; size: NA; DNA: TGTGCCAGCAGTTTATCAGGGGGTCGTCAGCCCCAGCATTTT; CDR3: CASSLSGGRQPQHF
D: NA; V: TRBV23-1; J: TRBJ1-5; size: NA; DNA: TGCGCCAGCAGTCAATGCCGGACAGAGGGAACACAGCCCCAGCATTTT; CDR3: CASSQCRTEGTQPQHF
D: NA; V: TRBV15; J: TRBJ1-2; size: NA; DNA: TGTGCCACCAGCCTAGACCCAGTCAACTATGGCTACACCTTC; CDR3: CATSLDPVNYGYTF
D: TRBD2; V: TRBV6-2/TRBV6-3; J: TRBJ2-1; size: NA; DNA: TGTGCCAGCAGTTCCAGCCCGGGACTAGCGGGGGGGTTCTACAATGAGCAGTTCTTC; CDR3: CASSSSPGLAGGFYNEQFF
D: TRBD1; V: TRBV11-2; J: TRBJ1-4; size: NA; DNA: TGTGCCAGCAGCTTATCAGGGGGTGAAAAACTGTTTTTT; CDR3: CASSLSGGEKLFF
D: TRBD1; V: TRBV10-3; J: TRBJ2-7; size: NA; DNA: TGTGCCATCTGGAGGGGACAGGTCTTGGATGAGCAGTACTTC; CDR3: CAIWRGQVLDEQYF
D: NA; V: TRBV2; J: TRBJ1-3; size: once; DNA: TGTGCCAGCAGTGATAATGGCCGCGGAAACACCATATATTTT; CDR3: CASSDNGRGNTIYF
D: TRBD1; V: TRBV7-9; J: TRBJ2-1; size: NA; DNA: TGTGCCAGCAGCCCGGTGGGGACAGGGGGTTCCTATGAGCAGTTCTTC; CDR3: CASSPVGTGGSYEQFF
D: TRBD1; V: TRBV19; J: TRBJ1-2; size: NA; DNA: TGTGCCAGTAGTATGCCAGGGGGCGGTTATGGCTACACCTTC; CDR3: CASSMPGGGYGYTF
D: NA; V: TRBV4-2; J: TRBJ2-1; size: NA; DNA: TGTGCCAGCAGCCAAGAAGTCTCTCCAGGGTACAATGAGCAGTTCTTC; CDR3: CASSQEVSPGYNEQFF
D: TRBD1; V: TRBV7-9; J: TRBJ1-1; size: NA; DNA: TGTGCCAGCCGACAGGGGGTGAACACTGAAGCTTTCTTT; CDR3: CASRQGVNTEAFF
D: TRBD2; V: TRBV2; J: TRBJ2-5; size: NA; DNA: TGTGCCAGCACGCCCGGGCTAGCGGGGGGTACCCAGTACTTC; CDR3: CASTPGLAGGTQYF
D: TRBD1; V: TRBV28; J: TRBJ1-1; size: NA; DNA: TGTGCCAGCAGCCCCTTTTACAGGGGCCCGCTTGAAGCTTTCTTT; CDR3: CASSPFYRGPLEAFF
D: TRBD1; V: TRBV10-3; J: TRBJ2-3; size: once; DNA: TGTGCCATCAGTCCGGGACAGGGTCTTCCAGATACGCAGTATTTT; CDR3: CAISPGQGLPDTQYF
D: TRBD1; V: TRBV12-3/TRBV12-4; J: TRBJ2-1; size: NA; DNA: TGTGCCAGCTCGGGACAGGGCGAGCAGTTCTTC; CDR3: CASSGQGEQFF
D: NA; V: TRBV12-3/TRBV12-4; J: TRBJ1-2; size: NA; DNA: TGTGCCAGCAGTCCAACAGCTTATCCGCACACCTTC; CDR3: CASSPTAYPHTF
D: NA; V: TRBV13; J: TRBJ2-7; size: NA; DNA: TGTGCCAGCAGCTTAAGCCCCTATACCCTCGAGCAGTACTTC; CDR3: CASSLSPYTLEQYF